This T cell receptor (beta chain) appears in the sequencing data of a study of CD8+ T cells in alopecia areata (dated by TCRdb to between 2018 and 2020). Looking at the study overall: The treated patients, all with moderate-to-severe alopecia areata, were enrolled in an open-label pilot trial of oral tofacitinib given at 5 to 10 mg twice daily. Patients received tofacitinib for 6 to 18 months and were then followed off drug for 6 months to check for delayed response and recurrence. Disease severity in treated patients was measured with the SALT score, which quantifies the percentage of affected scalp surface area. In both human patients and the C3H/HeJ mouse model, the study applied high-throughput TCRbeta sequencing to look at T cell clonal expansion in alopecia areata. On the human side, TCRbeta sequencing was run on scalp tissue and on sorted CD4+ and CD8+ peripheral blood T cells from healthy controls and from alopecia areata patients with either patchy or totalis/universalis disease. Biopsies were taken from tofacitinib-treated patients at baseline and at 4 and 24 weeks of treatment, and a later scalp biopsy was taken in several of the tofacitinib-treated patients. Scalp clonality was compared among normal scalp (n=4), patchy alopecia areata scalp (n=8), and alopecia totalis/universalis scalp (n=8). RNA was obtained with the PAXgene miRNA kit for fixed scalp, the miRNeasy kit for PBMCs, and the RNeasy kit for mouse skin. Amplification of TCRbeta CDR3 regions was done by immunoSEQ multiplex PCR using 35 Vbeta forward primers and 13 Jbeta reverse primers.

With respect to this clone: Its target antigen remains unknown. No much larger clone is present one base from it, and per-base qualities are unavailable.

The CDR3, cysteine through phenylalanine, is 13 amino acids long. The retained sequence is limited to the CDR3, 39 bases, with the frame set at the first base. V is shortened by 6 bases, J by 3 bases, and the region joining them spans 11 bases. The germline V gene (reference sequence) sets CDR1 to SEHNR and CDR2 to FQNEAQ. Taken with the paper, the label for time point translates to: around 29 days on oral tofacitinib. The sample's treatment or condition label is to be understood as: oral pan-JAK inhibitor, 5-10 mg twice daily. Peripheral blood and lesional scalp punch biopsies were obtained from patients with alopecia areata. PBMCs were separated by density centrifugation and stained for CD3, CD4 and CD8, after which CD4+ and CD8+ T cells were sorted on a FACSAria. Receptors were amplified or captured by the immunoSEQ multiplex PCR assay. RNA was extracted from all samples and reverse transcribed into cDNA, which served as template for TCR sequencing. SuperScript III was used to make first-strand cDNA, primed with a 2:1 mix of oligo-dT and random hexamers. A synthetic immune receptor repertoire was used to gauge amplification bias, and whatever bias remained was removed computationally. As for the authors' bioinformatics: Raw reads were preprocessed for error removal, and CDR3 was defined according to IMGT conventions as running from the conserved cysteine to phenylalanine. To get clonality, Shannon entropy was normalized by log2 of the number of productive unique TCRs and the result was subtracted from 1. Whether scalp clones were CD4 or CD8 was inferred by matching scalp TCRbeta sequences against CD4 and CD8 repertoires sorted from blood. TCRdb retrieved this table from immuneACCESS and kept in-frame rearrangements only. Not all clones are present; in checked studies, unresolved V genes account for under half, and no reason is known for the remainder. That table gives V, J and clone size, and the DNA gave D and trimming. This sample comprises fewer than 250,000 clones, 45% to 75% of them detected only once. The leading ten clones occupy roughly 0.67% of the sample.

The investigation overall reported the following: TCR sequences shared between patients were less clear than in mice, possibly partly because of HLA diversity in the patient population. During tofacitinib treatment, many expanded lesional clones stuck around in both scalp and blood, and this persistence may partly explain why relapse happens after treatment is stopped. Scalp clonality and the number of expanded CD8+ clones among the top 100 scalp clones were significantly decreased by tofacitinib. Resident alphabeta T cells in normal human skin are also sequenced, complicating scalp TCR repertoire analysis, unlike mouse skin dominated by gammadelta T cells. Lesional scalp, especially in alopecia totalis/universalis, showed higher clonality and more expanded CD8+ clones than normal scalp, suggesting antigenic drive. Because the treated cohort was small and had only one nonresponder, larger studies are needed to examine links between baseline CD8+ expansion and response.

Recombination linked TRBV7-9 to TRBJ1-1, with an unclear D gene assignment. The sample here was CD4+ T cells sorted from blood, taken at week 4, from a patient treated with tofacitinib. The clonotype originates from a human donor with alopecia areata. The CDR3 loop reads CASSLTVDTEAFF. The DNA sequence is TGTGCCAGCAGTCTCACTGTGGACACTGAAGCTTTCTTT.